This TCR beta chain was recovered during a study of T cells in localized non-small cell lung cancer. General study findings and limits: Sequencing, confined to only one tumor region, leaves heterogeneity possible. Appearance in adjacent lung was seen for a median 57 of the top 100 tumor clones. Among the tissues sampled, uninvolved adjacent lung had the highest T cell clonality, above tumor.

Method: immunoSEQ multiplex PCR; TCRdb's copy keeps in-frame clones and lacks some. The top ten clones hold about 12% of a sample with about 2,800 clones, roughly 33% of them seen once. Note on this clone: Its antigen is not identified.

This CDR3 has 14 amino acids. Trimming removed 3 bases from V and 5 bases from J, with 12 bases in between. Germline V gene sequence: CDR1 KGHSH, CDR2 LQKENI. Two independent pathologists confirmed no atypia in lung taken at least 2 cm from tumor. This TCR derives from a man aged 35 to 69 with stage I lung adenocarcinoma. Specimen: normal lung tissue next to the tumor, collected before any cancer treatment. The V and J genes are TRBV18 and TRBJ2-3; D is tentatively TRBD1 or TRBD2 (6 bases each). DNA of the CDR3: TGTGCCAGCTCACCGGGGGGCGTTGGAGATACGCAGTATTTT. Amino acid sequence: CASSPGGVGDTQYF.